These 28 T cell receptor beta chains originate from one sample sequenced in a study of T cell responses to AZD1222 COVID-19 vaccine. Some clones are missing from TCRdb's copy, which holds only in-frame ones; the method was immunoSEQ multiplex PCR. This sample has about 140,000 clones, with 80% to 95% found just once. The sequencing here drew on peripheral blood, taken 28 days after the second AZD1222 dose. These TCRs come from an adult who received the AZD1222 COVID-19 vaccine.

The table lists this clone with a count of one. The chain joins TRBV28 to TRBJ1-2, with TRBD1 matching 7 bases. Germline V CDR1 and CDR2: MDHEN, SYDVKM. Losses at the gene ends were 5 bases for V and 8 bases for J; bases not matched to a gene: 8. The CDR3 loop spans 13 amino acids. The CDR3 here is CASSIHRGRGYTF. DNA for the CDR3: TGTGCCAGCAGTATTCACAGGGGCCGGGGCTACACCTTC.

The rearrangement joins TRBV5-5 to TRBJ2-4, with D perhaps matching TRBD1 (5 bases). Per the germline V gene, CDR1 is SGHKS and CDR2 is YYEKEE (reference sequence). This CDR3 comprises 16 residues. V was trimmed by 5 bases and J by 0 bases, leaving 15 bases between them. The CDR3 DNA follows: TGTGCCAGCAGTTGGGGCAGCCAACTAGCCAAAAACATTCAGTACTTC. It translates to CASSWGSQLAKNIQYF.

V is TRBV29-1 and J is TRBJ1-2, with TRBD1 matching 8 bases. This CDR3 has 12 amino acids. Per germline, CDR1 SQVTM and CDR2 ANQGSEA. Trimming removed 5 bases from V and 8 bases from J; junction bases left unmatched: 7. CDR3 nucleotides: TGCAGCGTTCAGCGGACAGGGTCCGGCTACACCTTC. It codes for CSVQRTGSGYTF.

This clone came up once. V gene TRBV29-1 combines with J gene TRBJ2-5; D gene uncertain. CDR3 length: 15 residues. Germline V gene sequence: CDR1 SQVTM, CDR2 ANQGSEA. The ends were cut back, 1 base at V and 1 base at J, with 13 bases in the middle. CDR3 nucleotide sequence: TGCAGCGTTGAAGGCCCCCCCTCTCTCCAAGAGACCCAGTACTTC. Its translation is CSVEGPPSLQETQYF.

This chain joins TRBV6-5 and TRBJ1-2, with D maybe TRBD1 (5 bases). The ends were cut back, 4 bases at V and 4 bases at J, with 10 bases in the middle. From germline, CDR1 is MNHEY and CDR2 SVGAGI. The length of the CDR3 is 13 residues. The CDR3 loop is CASSSWGSYGYTF. The DNA for the CDR3 is TGTGCCAGCAGTTCCTGGGGCTCCTATGGCTACACCTTC.

This chain uses TRBV27 with TRBJ1-1; D not certain. Germline V gene sequence: CDR1 MNHEY, CDR2 SMNVEV (reference sequence). V dropped 0 bases and J dropped 12 bases, with 8 bases sitting between them. The CDR3 extends over 11 amino acids. The CDR3 DNA sequence: TGTGCCAGCAGTTTATCTGGGAAGACTTTCTTT. The encoded protein is CASSLSGKTFF.

The rearrangement joins TRBV30 to TRBJ2-7; D may be TRBD2 (6 bases). There are 13 residues in the CDR3. The germline V gene has CDR1 GTSNPN and CDR2 SVGIG (reference sequence). The V gene lost 0 bases and the J gene lost 4 bases, with 10 bases spanning the gap. The CDR3 nucleotides are TGTGCCTGGAGTGTAGGAGGGGCATACGAGCAGTACTTC. Residues: CAWSVGGAYEQYF. The entire variable domain, with the rest obtained from reference TRBV30 and TRBJ2-7, is as follows: SQTIHQWPATLVQPVGSPLSLECTVEGTSNPNLYWYRQAAGRGLQLLFYSVGIGQISSEVPQNLSASRPQDRQFILSSKKLLLSDSGFYLCAWSVGGAYEQYFGPGTRLTVT.

V gene TRBV28 combines with J gene TRBJ1-3; the match to TRBD1 covers 7 bases. V gave up 10 bases and J gave up 0 bases; unmatched junction bases: 9. Germline values: CDR1 MDHEN, CDR2 SYDVKM. This CDR3 region has 15 residues. For the CDR3, the DNA is TGTGCCATCGGGCAGGGGGTCCCCTCTGGAAACACCATATATTTT. It encodes CAIGQGVPSGNTIYF.

The chain joins TRBV6-1 to TRBJ2-3; D gene uncertain. This CDR3 contains 16 residues. The germline V and J ends were trimmed by 2 bases and 2 bases, with 14 bases remaining between them. Per germline, CDR1 MNHNS and CDR2 SASEGT. CDR3 protein: CASSEPSVSHTDTQYF. In DNA form, the CDR3 reads TGTGCCAGCAGTGAACCTTCGGTCAGCCACACAGATACGCAGTATTTT.

V usage is TRBV7-2 and J usage is TRBJ2-7, with no clear D. Trimming removed 0 bases at V and 4 bases at J, with 7 bases between. This CDR3 has 13 amino acids. CDR1 is SGHTA and CDR2 is FQGNSA in the germline V gene. The DNA for the CDR3 is TGTGCCAGCAGCTTAGCGGGCCAGTACGAGCAGTACTTC. It is translated as CASSLAGQYEQYF.

The chain links TRBV7-9 to TRBJ2-7; perhaps D is TRBD1 or TRBD2 (6 bases each). The ends were cut back, 5 bases at V and 0 bases at J, with 17 bases in the middle. The CDR3 consists of 16 residues. Germline assignment: CDR1 SEHNR and CDR2 FQNEAQ (reference sequence). The CDR3 region is CASSPGRGPLSYEQYF. The CDR3 nucleotides read TGTGCCAGCAGCCCCGGCCGGGGGCCCCTCTCCTACGAGCAGTACTTC.

The chain combines TRBV6-5 with TRBJ2-5; a weak D match, TRBD1 (6 bases). V dropped 2 bases and J dropped 5 bases, with 9 bases sitting between them. CDR3 length equals 13 residues. CDR1 and CDR2 (germline): MNHEY, SVGAGI. CDR3 nucleotides: TGTGCCAGCAGTTACGGGGGCCGGGAGACCCAGTACTTC. Its protein product is CASSYGGRETQYF.

J is TRBJ2-1 and V is TRBV28; 7 nucleotides line up with TRBD2. The CDR3 covers 15 residues. The trim removed 3 bases at V and 3 bases at J, leaving 5 bases unmatched. Germline assignment: CDR1 MDHEN and CDR2 SYDVKM. The CDR3 nucleotides read TGTGCCAGCAGTTTCGGGCTAGCGGACTACAATGAGCAGTTCTTC. Protein: CASSFGLADYNEQFF.

V gene TRBV7-9 combines with J gene TRBJ2-2, with D hard to call. V lost 1 base and J 3 bases, leaving 3 bases between the germline ends. The V gene's germline CDR1 is SEHNR and CDR2 FQNEAQ (reference sequence). This CDR3 spans 13 amino acids. DNA for the CDR3: TGTGCCAGCAGCTTAGTCGACACCGGGGAGCTGTTTTTT. Its protein product is CASSLVDTGELFF.

V and J are TRBV6-5 and TRBJ2-7; either TRBD1 or TRBD2 may supply D (5 bases each). V lost 8 bases and J 0 bases, leaving 14 bases between the germline ends. Germline-derived CDR1 and CDR2 are MNHEY and SVGAGI. This CDR3 spans 14 amino acids. The DNA of the CDR3 is TGTGCCAGCGATGGGACGTCCAGCTCCTACGAGCAGTACTTC. This encodes CASDGTSSSYEQYF.

This sequence joins TRBV28 and TRBJ1-1; D gene unclear. With 2 bases removed from V and 6 bases from J, the gap between germline ends came to 7 bases. CDR1 is MDHEN, CDR2 SYDVKM, per germline. CDR3 size: 12 residues. The CDR3: CASSLGQPEAFF. CDR3 nucleotide sequence: TGTGCCAGCAGTTTAGGGCAGCCTGAAGCTTTCTTT.

This chain connects TRBV28 to TRBJ2-1; 9 bases line up with TRBD2. The V gene's germline CDR1 is MDHEN and CDR2 SYDVKM. J lost 4 bases, V lost 6 bases, and 7 bases had no gene match. The CDR3 has 15 amino acids. For the CDR3, the DNA is TGTGCCAGCAGGACTAGCGGCCGAGTGTACAATGAGCAGTTCTTC. As protein: CASRTSGRVYNEQFF.

The rearrangement joins TRBV7-9 to TRBJ1-2; weak D call: TRBD1 (5 bases). The CDR3 covers 11 residues. The germline V gene encodes CDR1 SEHNR and CDR2 FQNEAQ (reference sequence). V lost 10 bases to trimming and J lost 7 bases, with 13 bases between them. The CDR3 bases are TGTGCCACAGGGAAAGTCGCTGGCTACACCTTC. Translation gives CATGKVAGYTF.

This chain links TRBV18 with TRBJ1-5, with TRBD1 matching 10 bases. The CDR3 totals 16 residues. V shed 5 bases, J shed 5 bases, and the junction held 9 bases outside the gene matches. The germline V gene encodes CDR1 KGHSH and CDR2 LQKENI. The CDR3 spells CASSFFPGQGYQPQHF. DNA for the CDR3: TGTGCCAGCTCATTCTTCCCGGGACAGGGGTATCAGCCCCAGCATTTT.

This clone was detected once. The genes are TRBV18 and TRBJ1-5, with 7 bases aligning to TRBD1. V lost 4 bases, J lost 3 bases, and 6 bases stayed unmatched. There are 15 residues in the CDR3. CDR1 and CDR2 (germline): KGHSH, LQKENI. Here the CDR3 reads CASSRQTGTNQPQHF. The CDR3 DNA reads as TGTGCCAGCTCACGCCAGACAGGGACCAATCAGCCCCAGCATTTT.

This clone occurred a few times. J is TRBJ1-2 and V is TRBV18; D may be TRBD1 (6 bases). The CDR3 length is 14 residues. Germline V gene sequence: CDR1 KGHSH, CDR2 LQKENI. V gave up 2 bases and J gave up 7 bases, with 14 bases separating them. As DNA, the CDR3 is TGTGCCAGCTCACCAACGCGGGGGGCTGGTGGCTACACCTTC. Protein: CASSPTRGAGGYTF.

This chain uses TRBV2 with TRBJ1-5; D is unclear. Germline CDR1 SNHLY, CDR2 FYNNEI. The CDR3 runs to 12 residues. V lost 5 bases and J lost 3, with 5 bases in between. The CDR3 loop is CASSSTNQPQHF. CDR3 DNA sequence: TGTGCCAGCAGTTCCACCAATCAGCCCCAGCATTTT.

The J gene is TRBJ1-1, the V gene TRBV7-3; 7 bases fit TRBD1. The V segment lost 5 bases and the J segment 1 base; nucleotides outside the gene matches: 4. This CDR3 has 14 amino acids. Germline-derived CDR1 and CDR2 are SGHTA and FQGTGA. DNA of the CDR3: TGTGCCAGCAGCCGACAGGGACCGAACACTGAAGCTTTCTTT. This encodes CASSRQGPNTEAFF.

The CDR3 region is CASSQEFAATTRNIQYF. DNA for the CDR3: TGTGCCAGCAGCCAAGAGTTTGCCGCAACTACGAGAAACATTCAGTACTTC. This sequence joins TRBV4-2 and TRBJ2-4; D uncertain. The CDR3 sequence is 17 residues long. Germline CDR1 LGHNA, CDR2 YNFKEQ. The V end was cut by 0 bases, the J end by 6 bases, with 18 bases between.

In this sample, this clone turned up a few times. This specimen includes other DNA sequences encoding the same CDR3. The rearrangement uses TRBV7-9 and TRBJ1-5, with D uncertain. Germline V CDR1 and CDR2: SEHNR, FQNEAQ (reference sequence). The CDR3 contains 14 residues. Trimming cost V 1 base and J 1 base, with 5 bases left between them. This CDR3 reads CASSLGASNQPQHF. Here the CDR3 DNA reads TGTGCCAGCAGCTTAGGAGCAAGCAATCAGCCCCAGCATTTT.

J is TRBJ1-6 and V is TRBV28; D call uncertain. Germline values: CDR1 MDHEN, CDR2 SYDVKM. This CDR3 has 13 residues. V was trimmed by 2 bases and J by 6 bases, leaving 5 bases between them. CDR3 in amino acids: CASSLISNSPLHF. The CDR3 nucleotides are TGTGCCAGCAGTTTAATTTCTAATTCACCCCTCCACTTT.

This rearrangement joins TRBV4-1 to TRBJ1-1, with D unclear. This CDR3 has 13 amino acids. With 4 bases removed from V and 1 base from J, the gap between germline ends came to 7 bases. In germline, CDR1 is MGHRA, CDR2 YSYEKL. CDR3 protein: CASSRQRNTEAFF. DNA of the CDR3: TGCGCCAGCAGCCGACAAAGGAACACTGAAGCTTTCTTT.

The chain carries TRBV19 and TRBJ2-2, with a possible D match to TRBD2 (6 bases). The CDR3 length is 15 residues. Germline V lookup: CDR1 LNHDA, CDR2 SQIVND (reference sequence). V was clipped by 4 bases and J by 4 bases, with 13 bases between them. CDR3 nucleotides: TGTGCCAGTAGTACAACCGGGACTTTCACCGGGGAGCTGTTTTTT. Amino acids: CASSTTGTFTGELFF.